The 30 T cell receptor beta chains below all came from one sample that was sequenced in a study of cytomegalovirus exposure and HLA in healthy donors. Sequencing used immunoSEQ multiplex PCR; TCRdb keeps in-frame clones, though not all of them. Counted here are 70,000 to 85,000 clones, roughly 94% occurring once; the ten biggest clones make up around 1.9%. The sample comprised PBMCs. These receptors came from a woman under 30 in good health and CMV-seropositive.

The genes are TRBV29-1 and TRBJ2-1, with TRBD1 matching 8 bases. After removal of 6 bases from V and 12 bases from J, the junction contained 4 bases not matched to a gene. Germline lookup yields CDR1 SQVTM and CDR2 ANQGSEA. This CDR3 contains 10 residues. This chain's CDR3 is CSVEQGGQFF. CDR3 nucleotides: TGCAGCGTCGAACAGGGGGGGCAGTTCTTC.

The rearrangement links TRBV14 to TRBJ2-1; TRBD1 is a possible D gene (5 bases). Germline V CDR1 and CDR2: SGHDN, FVKESK. Trimming pared 1 base from V and 8 bases from J, leaving 9 bases between. This CDR3 spans 13 amino acids. The CDR3 sequence is CASSQAGRHEQFF. The CDR3 DNA sequence: TGTGCCAGCAGCCAAGCAGGGCGGCATGAGCAGTTCTTC.

The chain couples TRBV7-9 to TRBJ2-7; tentative D call: TRBD2 (5 bases). Germline CDR1 SEHNR, CDR2 FQNEAQ (reference sequence). The CDR3 spans 12 residues. V was cut by 1 base and J by 4 bases, with 5 bases left in between. The CDR3 nucleotides read TGTGCCAGCAGCTTAGGGGAGTACGAGCAGTACTTC. Its translation: CASSLGEYEQYF.

This chain joins TRBV6-4 and TRBJ1-2, with a tentative D call TRBD1 (6 bases). The CDR3 consists of 14 residues. Germline CDR1 is MRHNA and CDR2 is SNTAGT. Trimming removed 8 bases at V and 2 bases at J, with 15 bases between. The CDR3 sequence is CASQQGPGNYGYTF. The CDR3 DNA reads as TGTGCCAGCCAACAGGGACCAGGGAACTATGGCTACACCTTC.

This clone was recorded only once. J is TRBJ1-2 and V is TRBV19; 7 bases align to TRBD1. With V trimmed by 6 bases and J by 6 bases, 10 bases remained unmatched. The length of the CDR3 is 14 residues. Looked up from germline, CDR1 is LNHDA and CDR2 is SQIVND (reference sequence). The CDR3 loop is CASRRRGQQDGYTF. The CDR3 DNA reads TGTGCCAGTAGACGGCGGGGACAGCAGGATGGCTACACCTTC. The whole variable domain, remainder taken from reference TRBV19 and TRBJ1-2, is DGGITQSPKYLFRKEGQNVTLSCEQNLNHDAMYWYRQDPGQGLRLIYYSQIVNDFQKGDIAEGYSVSREKKESFPLTVTSAQKNPTAFYLCASRRRGQQDGYTFGSGTRLTVV.

This chain connects TRBV2 to TRBJ2-3, with 9 bases lining up with TRBD2. This CDR3 comprises 14 residues. V shed 7 bases, J shed 3 bases, and the junction held 5 bases outside the gene matches. Germline-derived CDR1 and CDR2 are SNHLY and FYNNEI. The CDR3 spells CASKSSGNTDTQYF. Here the CDR3 DNA reads TGTGCCAGCAAGTCTAGCGGGAATACAGATACGCAGTATTTT.

The gene calls are TRBV5-6 and TRBJ2-7; TRBD1 agrees at 8 bases. The CDR3 length is 14 residues. V gave up 0 bases and J gave up 6 bases; unmatched junction bases: 5. CDR1 is SGHDT and CDR2 is YYEEEE in the germline V gene. The CDR3 DNA reads TGTGCCAGCAGCTTGGTGGACAGGGACAGCGAGCAGTACTTC. It is translated as CASSLVDRDSEQYF.

This sequence joins TRBV7-9 and TRBJ1-1; 8 nucleotides agree with TRBD1. The germline gives CDR1 SEHNR, CDR2 FQNEAQ (reference sequence). The CDR3 runs to 14 residues. J was trimmed by 4 bases and V by 3 bases; bases with no gene match: 4. CDR3 nucleotides: TGTGCCAGCAGCTTCCGGACAGGGTCCACTGAAGCTTTCTTT. Its protein is CASSFRTGSTEAFF.

The chain employs TRBV6-1 and TRBJ2-1; 7 nucleotides line up with TRBD2. Trimming at V came to 3 bases and at J to 11 bases, leaving 13 bases not matched to a gene. Germline-derived CDR1 and CDR2 are MNHNS and SASEGT. The length of the CDR3 is 15 residues. The CDR3 here is CASSDRGVIVVKQFF. Here the CDR3 DNA reads TGTGCCAGCAGTGATCGGGGGGTTATAGTGGTAAAGCAGTTCTTC.

CDR3 region: CSPTGTLMNTEAFF. The CDR3 DNA sequence: TGCAGCCCCACAGGGACCCTGATGAACACTGAAGCTTTCTTT. This sequence joins TRBV29-1 and TRBJ1-1; a weak D match, TRBD1 (6 bases). CDR1 and CDR2 from the germline V gene are SQVTM and ANQGSEA. V was pared by 8 bases and J by 0 bases, with 16 bases between. This CDR3 comprises 14 residues.

The chain couples TRBV7-9 to TRBJ2-3, with 8 bases identical to TRBD1. This CDR3 is 15 amino acids long. Germline-derived CDR1 and CDR2 are SEHNR and FQNEAQ (reference sequence). V lost 1 base, J lost 2 bases, and 2 bases stayed unmatched. Here the CDR3 reads CASSLGQGATDTQYF. In DNA form, the CDR3 reads TGTGCCAGCAGCTTAGGGCAGGGGGCCACAGATACGCAGTATTTT.

This clone appeared a single time. The chain combines TRBV11-3 with TRBJ2-3, with TRBD2 matching 12 bases. With V trimmed by 5 bases and J by 9 bases, 12 bases remained unmatched. CDR1 SGHNT and CDR2 YENEEA come from the germline V gene. This CDR3 region has 16 residues. The CDR3 DNA sequence: TGTGCCAGCAGCATGGGACTAGCGGGTGCACAGATCACGCAGTATTTT. Translation gives CASSMGLAGAQITQYF.

This clone was seen a few times. The chain combines TRBV30 with TRBJ2-3, with 11 bases that match TRBD2. Germline CDR1 is GTSNPN and CDR2 is SVGIG (reference sequence). J gave up 2 bases and V 2 bases, and 6 bases lay outside the gene matches. This CDR3 is 16 amino acids long. Here the CDR3 DNA reads TGTGCCTGGAGTTTTCTAGCGGGGGGCCCCACAGATACGCAGTATTTT. Amino acid sequence: CAWSFLAGGPTDTQYF. Together with reference TRBV30 and TRBJ2-3, the CDR3 gives the full variable domain: SQTIHQWPATLVQPVGSPLSLECTVEGTSNPNLYWYRQAAGRGLQLLFYSVGIGQISSEVPQNLSASRPQDRQFILSSKKLLLSDSGFYLCAWSFLAGGPTDTQYFGPGTRLTVL.

The gene calls are TRBV30 and TRBJ2-2, with 9 bases matching TRBD1. Germline V gene sequence: CDR1 GTSNPN, CDR2 SVGIG (reference sequence). The CDR3 totals 16 residues. After removal of 4 bases from V and 6 bases from J, the junction contained 12 bases not matched to a gene. The CDR3 here is CAWTISGTGRSGELFF. The CDR3 bases are TGTGCCTGGACAATTTCCGGGACAGGGCGGTCCGGGGAGCTGTTTTTT. The full variable domain, completed using reference TRBV30 and TRBJ2-2, is SQTIHQWPATLVQPVGSPLSLECTVEGTSNPNLYWYRQAAGRGLQLLFYSVGIGQISSEVPQNLSASRPQDRQFILSSKKLLLSDSGFYLCAWTISGTGRSGELFFGEGSRLTVL.

This clone was picked up one time. The chain couples TRBV6-5 to TRBJ2-7; 11 bases line up with TRBD1. The CDR3 loop spans 15 amino acids. V was clipped by 6 bases and J by 3 bases; unmatched bases: 7. Looked up from germline, CDR1 is MNHEY and CDR2 is SVGAGI. CDR3: CASRYAGTGGYEQYF. For the CDR3, the DNA is TGTGCCAGCAGATACGCGGGGACAGGGGGCTACGAGCAGTACTTC.

The genes are TRBV30 and TRBJ2-1, with 12 bases matching TRBD2. Germline trimming cut 0 bases from V and 4 bases from J; bases unmatched to any gene: 4. The CDR3 consists of 16 residues. From germline, CDR1 is GTSNPN and CDR2 SVGIG (reference sequence). CDR3 in amino acids: CAWSVPSGGVYNEQFF. The CDR3 coding sequence is TGTGCCTGGAGTGTCCCTAGCGGGGGGGTTTACAATGAGCAGTTCTTC.

The rearrangement uses TRBV27 and TRBJ1-2; D is perhaps TRBD1 (6 bases). Germline V gives CDR1 MNHEY, CDR2 SMNVEV (reference sequence). This CDR3 contains 18 residues. Trimming shortened V by 4 bases and J by 2 bases, and 23 bases separated the two germline ends. The CDR3 reads CASSSPTLPGHPNYGYTF. CDR3 bases: TGTGCCAGCAGTTCCCCAACTCTACCGGGACACCCCAACTATGGCTACACCTTC.

The chain uses TRBV6-6 and TRBJ1-2, with 12 bases lining up with TRBD1. Germline V gene sequence: CDR1 MNHNY, CDR2 SVGAGI (reference sequence). Germline trimming cut 5 bases from V and 4 bases from J; bases unmatched to any gene: 5. The CDR3 sequence is 15 residues long. CDR3 DNA: TGTGCCAGCAGTAGCGGGACAGGGGGCTCCTATGGCTACACCTTC. Protein product: CASSSGTGGSYGYTF.

This clone is a singleton in its sample. J is TRBJ1-1 and V is TRBV6-5, with 7 bases that match TRBD1. CDR3 size: 16 residues. With 4 bases clipped from V and 0 bases from J, the junction kept 8 bases outside the gene matches. Germline CDR1 and CDR2: MNHEY and SVGAGI. The CDR3 region is CASSSLSTGLNTEAFF. In DNA, the CDR3 is TGTGCCAGCAGTTCCCTTTCGACAGGGCTGAACACTGAAGCTTTCTTT.

The V gene is TRBV27, the J gene TRBJ1-4, with 9 bases matching TRBD1. V lost 2 bases and J lost 0; bases outside the gene matches: 7. Germline CDR1 is MNHEY and CDR2 is SMNVEV (reference sequence). This CDR3 is built from 18 residues. The CDR3 DNA sequence: TGTGCCAGCAGTTTAACAGGGGGCTTAGTTGCAACTAATGAAAAACTGTTTTTT. Encoded protein: CASSLTGGLVATNEKLFF.

This rearrangement joins TRBV6-1 to TRBJ1-5, with a possible D match to TRBD1 (5 bases). This CDR3 spans 13 amino acids. Trimming removed 7 bases at V and 6 bases at J, with 13 bases between. The germline gives CDR1 MNHNS, CDR2 SASEGT. For the CDR3, the DNA is TGTGCCAGCAACCCGGGGGGAGGTCAGCCCCAGCATTTT. Translation: CASNPGGGQPQHF.

The chain has TRBV4-2 and TRBJ2-3, with TRBD2 matching 7 bases. The J segment lost 0 bases and the V segment lost 2 bases, leaving 5 bases of the junction unmatched. The CDR3 loop spans 16 amino acids. Looked up from germline, CDR1 is LGHNA and CDR2 is YNFKEQ. CDR3 sequence: CASSQSGDYSTDTQYF. Here the CDR3 DNA reads TGTGCCAGCAGCCAATCTGGGGACTATAGCACAGATACGCAGTATTTT.

The genes are TRBV9 and TRBJ2-7, with 8 nucleotides matching TRBD2. Germline V gene lookup returns CDR1 SGDLS and CDR2 YYNGEE. This CDR3 is built from 17 residues. The ends lost 0 bases at V and 5 bases at J; junction bases unmatched: 13. The DNA of the CDR3 is TGTGCCAGCAGCGTAGTGGGTTCAGGGACTAGTCTGAACGAGCAGTACTTC. Protein product: CASSVVGSGTSLNEQYF.

The chain joins TRBV2 to TRBJ1-3; 7 bases match TRBD1. Germline-derived CDR1 and CDR2 are SNHLY and FYNNEI. The CDR3 is made up of 13 amino acids. V lost 7 bases, J lost 3 bases, and 3 bases stayed unmatched. The CDR3 sequence is CASMTGIGNTIYF. The DNA for the CDR3 is TGTGCCAGCATGACAGGGATTGGAAACACCATATATTTT.

V and J are TRBV7-9 and TRBJ2-3; TRBD2 might be the D (6 bases). This CDR3 spans 15 amino acids. Germline values: CDR1 SEHNR, CDR2 FQNEAQ (reference sequence). V lost 5 bases and J lost 3, with 15 bases in between. In DNA form, the CDR3 reads TGTGCCAGCAGCCACGCCTTTGCGGGGACAGATACGCAGTATTTT. As protein: CASSHAFAGTDTQYF.

On this clone itself: Other nucleotide sequences from this sample produce the same CDR3. The chain joins TRBV15 to TRBJ1-2, with D hard to call. Trimming stripped 0 bases from V and 0 bases from J, with 5 bases between. CDR3 length: 14 residues. Germline lookup yields CDR1 LNHNV and CDR2 YYDKDF (reference sequence). Written as DNA, the CDR3 is TGTGCCACCAGCAGAGATCGAGCTAACTATGGCTACACCTTC. Its protein product is CATSRDRANYGYTF.

This clone occurred once. The V and J genes are TRBV7-9 and TRBJ1-2, with a tentative D call TRBD1 (6 bases). Germline V lookup: CDR1 SEHNR, CDR2 FQNEAQ (reference sequence). The CDR3 is 14 amino acids. Trimming removed 5 bases from V and 2 bases from J, with 12 bases in between. In DNA, the CDR3 is TGTGCCAGCAGCACCGGGGGGGCGAACTATGGCTACACCTTC. Its protein is CASSTGGANYGYTF. Looking up the rest from reference TRBV7-9 and TRBJ1-2 gives the full variable domain: DTGVSQNPRHKITKRGQNVTFRCDPISEHNRLYWYRQTLGQGPEFLTYFQNEAQLEKSRLLSDRFSAERPKGSFSTLEIQRTEQGDSAMYLCASSTGGANYGYTFGSGTRLTVV.

This clone was seen a single time. The chain employs TRBV6-1 and TRBJ1-2; possibly TRBD1 for D (6 bases). This CDR3 is built from 13 residues. Trimming removed 3 bases at V and 6 bases at J, with 11 bases between. From germline, CDR1 is MNHNS and CDR2 SASEGT. The CDR3 here is CASSEGAGHGYTF. The DNA of the CDR3 is TGTGCCAGCAGTGAGGGGGCAGGGCATGGCTACACCTTC.

The chain joins TRBV4-3 to TRBJ2-1; 13 bases align to TRBD2. The trim removed 4 bases at V and 4 bases at J, leaving 7 bases unmatched. Germline V gene data show CDR1 as LGHNA and CDR2 as YSLEER. This CDR3 has 17 amino acids. The CDR3 DNA sequence: TGCGCCAGCAGCCGGGGGGGACTAGCGGGGAGTTACAATGAGCAGTTCTTC. Amino acids: CASSRGGLAGSYNEQFF.

This chain links TRBV18 with TRBJ2-7; D not certain. Trimming left V 2 bases short and J 3 bases short, with 11 bases between. The CDR3 runs to 14 residues. Per the germline V gene, CDR1 is KGHSH and CDR2 is LQKENI. The CDR3 nucleotides are TGTGCCAGCTCACCAACTCAGGCATTCTACGAGCAGTACTTC. This codes for CASSPTQAFYEQYF.